One and the same sample provided the 2 T cell receptor beta chains below, sequenced in a study of blood T cell repertoires in COVID-19. Assay: immunoSEQ multiplex PCR; the TCRdb copy retains only in-frame clones and omits some. This sample has 150,000 to 200,000 clones, with just under 95% found just once. The material sequenced was peripheral blood. Every receptor here comes from a woman between 45 and 60 years old with acute or convalescent COVID-19.

V usage is TRBV24-1 and J usage is TRBJ2-2; maybe TRBD2 (5 bases). The CDR3 length is 19 residues. The V end was cut by 2 bases, the J end by 1 base, with 19 bases between. Germline V gene data show CDR1 as KGHDR and CDR2 as SFDVKD. CDR3 sequence reads: CATSDWKYAEGLNTGELFF. The CDR3 DNA sequence: TGTGCCACCAGTGATTGGAAATACGCCGAGGGTTTGAACACCGGGGAGCTGTTTTTT.

The genes are TRBV5-6 and TRBJ1-2; 7 nucleotides match TRBD1. Trimming removed 0 bases from V and 0 bases from J; junction bases left unmatched: 2. CDR1 and CDR2 from the germline V gene are SGHDT and YYEEEE. The CDR3 length is 15 residues. CDR3: CASSLVGQANYGYTF. Here the CDR3 DNA reads TGTGCCAGCAGCTTGGTAGGACAGGCTAACTATGGCTACACCTTC. Filled out from reference TRBV5-6 and TRBJ1-2, the complete variable domain reads DAGVTQSPTHLIKTRGQQVTLRCSPKSGHDTVSWYQQALGQGPQFIFQYYEEEERQRGNFPDRFSGHQFPNYSSELNVNALLLGDSALYLCASSLVGQANYGYTFGSGTRLTVV.